This T cell receptor (beta chain) comes out of a study of monozygotic twins with inflammatory bowel disease. TCRdb re-called the 5' RACE reads; one entry per CDR3 protein, DNA not given. This table lists approximately 330,000 distinct CDR3 sequences. This CDR3 has 18 amino acids. Germline V gives CDR1 SQVTM, CDR2 ANQGSEA. The TCR was taken from a human donor with ulcerative colitis or Crohn's disease, or a healthy co-twin of an affected twin (not recorded which). The specimen was blood. The chain uses TRBV29-1 and TRBJ1-3; TCRdb lists TRBD1, though no DNA is available to test this call. The CDR3: CSVEDFPPPGRGRYTIYF.